Reported below is one T cell receptor (beta chain). Germline CDR1 is KGHSH and CDR2 is LQKENI. CDR3 length: 15 amino acids. Trimming pared 3 bases from V and 7 bases from J, leaving 16 bases between. TCRdb's table, derived via immunoSEQ multiplex PCR, lists solely in-frame clones and lacks some. The data contain around 60,000 clones, around 93% of them singletons. These data are taken from a study of technical replicates of blood from a few donors. V and J are TRBV18 and TRBJ2-1; TRBD2 is a possible D gene (6 bases). Source material: PBMCs. The origin of this receptor is a human donor in good health. Some clones in this sample may be carry-over from other donors' samples. The CDR3 DNA reads TGTGCCAGCTCACCGCCTGCTCGGGGGATGAATGAGCAGTTCTTC. As protein: CASSPPARGMNEQFF.